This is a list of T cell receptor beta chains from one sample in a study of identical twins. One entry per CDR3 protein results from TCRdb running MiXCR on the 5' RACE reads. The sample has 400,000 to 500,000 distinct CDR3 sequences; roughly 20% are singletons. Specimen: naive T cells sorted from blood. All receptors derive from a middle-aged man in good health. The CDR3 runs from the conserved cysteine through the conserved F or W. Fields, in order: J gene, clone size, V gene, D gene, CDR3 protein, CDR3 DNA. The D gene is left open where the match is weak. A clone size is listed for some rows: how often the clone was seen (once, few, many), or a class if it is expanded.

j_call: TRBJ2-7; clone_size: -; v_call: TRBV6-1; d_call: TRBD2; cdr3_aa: CASSLSGGAGSYEQYF; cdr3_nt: TGTGCCAGCAGTCTTTCGGGGGGTGCAGGGTCCTACGAGCAGTACTTC
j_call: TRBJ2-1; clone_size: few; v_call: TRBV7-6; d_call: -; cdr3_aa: CASSAATGREQFF; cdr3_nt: TGTGCCAGCAGCGCAGCCACAGGGCGCGAGCAGTTCTTC
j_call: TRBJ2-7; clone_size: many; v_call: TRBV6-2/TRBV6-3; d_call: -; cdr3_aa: CASSYSVYEQYF; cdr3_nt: TGTGCCAGCAGTTACAGCGTGTACGAGCAGTACTTC
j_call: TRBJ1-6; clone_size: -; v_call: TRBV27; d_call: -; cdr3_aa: CASSYAVNSPLHF; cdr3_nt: TGTGCCAGCAGTTATGCAGTTAATTCACCCCTCCACTTT
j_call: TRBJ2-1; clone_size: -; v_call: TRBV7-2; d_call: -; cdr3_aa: CASSLRTGNNEQFF; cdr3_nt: TGTGCCAGCAGCCTGAGGACTGGGAACAATGAGCAGTTCTTC
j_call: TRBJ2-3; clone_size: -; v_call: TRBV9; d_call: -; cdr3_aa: CASSVVGQGTDTQYF; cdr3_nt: TGTGCCAGCAGCGTAGTGGGGCAGGGCACAGATACGCAGTATTTT
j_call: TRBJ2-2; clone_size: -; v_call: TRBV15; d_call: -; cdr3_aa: CATSRDEMNTGELFF; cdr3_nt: TGTGCCACCAGCAGAGATGAAATGAACACCGGGGAGCTGTTTTTT
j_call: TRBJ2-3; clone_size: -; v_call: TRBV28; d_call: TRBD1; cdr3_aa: CASRQDRVADTQYF; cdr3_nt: TGTGCCAGCAGACAGGACAGGGTCGCAGATACGCAGTATTTT
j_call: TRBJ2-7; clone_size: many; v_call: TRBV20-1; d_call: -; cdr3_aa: CSARDGGGGYEQYF; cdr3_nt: TGCAGTGCTAGAGATGGAGGGGGGGGGTACGAGCAGTACTTC
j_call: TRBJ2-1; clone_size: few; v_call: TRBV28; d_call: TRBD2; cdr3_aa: CASRTPTSGGPQEFF; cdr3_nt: TGTGCCAGCAGAACTCCGACTAGCGGGGGCCCTCAGGAGTTCTTC
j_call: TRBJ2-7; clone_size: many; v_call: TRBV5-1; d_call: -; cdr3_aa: CASSIRTDSYEQYF; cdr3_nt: TGCGCCAGCAGCATTCGGACGGATTCCTACGAGCAGTACTTC
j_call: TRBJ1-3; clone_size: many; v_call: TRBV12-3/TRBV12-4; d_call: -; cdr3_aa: CASSSLHGPGNTIYF; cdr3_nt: TGTGCCAGCAGTTCCCTTCATGGGCCTGGAAACACCATATATTTT
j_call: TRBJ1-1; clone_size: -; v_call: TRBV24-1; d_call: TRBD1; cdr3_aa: CATSDGQGAEAFF; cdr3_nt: TGTGCCACCAGTGACGGACAGGGGGCTGAAGCTTTCTTT
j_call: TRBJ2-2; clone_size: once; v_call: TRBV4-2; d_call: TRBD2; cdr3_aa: CASSLGRAGRDTGELFF; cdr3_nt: TGTGCCAGCAGCCTTGGAAGGGCGGGGAGGGACACCGGGGAGCTGTTTTTT
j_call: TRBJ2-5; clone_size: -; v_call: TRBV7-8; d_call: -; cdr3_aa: CASSLVFGDTQYF; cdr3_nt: TGTGCCAGCAGCTTAGTGTTCGGGGATACCCAGTACTTC
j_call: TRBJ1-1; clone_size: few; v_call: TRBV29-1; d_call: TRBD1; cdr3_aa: CSVAESGGRAFF; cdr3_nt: TGCAGCGTGGCGGAATCAGGGGGGAGAGCTTTCTTT
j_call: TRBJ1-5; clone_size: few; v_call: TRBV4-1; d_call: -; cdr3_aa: CASSQEAGLDQPQHF; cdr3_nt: TGCGCCAGCAGCCAAGAAGCGGGGTTGGACCAGCCCCAGCATTTT